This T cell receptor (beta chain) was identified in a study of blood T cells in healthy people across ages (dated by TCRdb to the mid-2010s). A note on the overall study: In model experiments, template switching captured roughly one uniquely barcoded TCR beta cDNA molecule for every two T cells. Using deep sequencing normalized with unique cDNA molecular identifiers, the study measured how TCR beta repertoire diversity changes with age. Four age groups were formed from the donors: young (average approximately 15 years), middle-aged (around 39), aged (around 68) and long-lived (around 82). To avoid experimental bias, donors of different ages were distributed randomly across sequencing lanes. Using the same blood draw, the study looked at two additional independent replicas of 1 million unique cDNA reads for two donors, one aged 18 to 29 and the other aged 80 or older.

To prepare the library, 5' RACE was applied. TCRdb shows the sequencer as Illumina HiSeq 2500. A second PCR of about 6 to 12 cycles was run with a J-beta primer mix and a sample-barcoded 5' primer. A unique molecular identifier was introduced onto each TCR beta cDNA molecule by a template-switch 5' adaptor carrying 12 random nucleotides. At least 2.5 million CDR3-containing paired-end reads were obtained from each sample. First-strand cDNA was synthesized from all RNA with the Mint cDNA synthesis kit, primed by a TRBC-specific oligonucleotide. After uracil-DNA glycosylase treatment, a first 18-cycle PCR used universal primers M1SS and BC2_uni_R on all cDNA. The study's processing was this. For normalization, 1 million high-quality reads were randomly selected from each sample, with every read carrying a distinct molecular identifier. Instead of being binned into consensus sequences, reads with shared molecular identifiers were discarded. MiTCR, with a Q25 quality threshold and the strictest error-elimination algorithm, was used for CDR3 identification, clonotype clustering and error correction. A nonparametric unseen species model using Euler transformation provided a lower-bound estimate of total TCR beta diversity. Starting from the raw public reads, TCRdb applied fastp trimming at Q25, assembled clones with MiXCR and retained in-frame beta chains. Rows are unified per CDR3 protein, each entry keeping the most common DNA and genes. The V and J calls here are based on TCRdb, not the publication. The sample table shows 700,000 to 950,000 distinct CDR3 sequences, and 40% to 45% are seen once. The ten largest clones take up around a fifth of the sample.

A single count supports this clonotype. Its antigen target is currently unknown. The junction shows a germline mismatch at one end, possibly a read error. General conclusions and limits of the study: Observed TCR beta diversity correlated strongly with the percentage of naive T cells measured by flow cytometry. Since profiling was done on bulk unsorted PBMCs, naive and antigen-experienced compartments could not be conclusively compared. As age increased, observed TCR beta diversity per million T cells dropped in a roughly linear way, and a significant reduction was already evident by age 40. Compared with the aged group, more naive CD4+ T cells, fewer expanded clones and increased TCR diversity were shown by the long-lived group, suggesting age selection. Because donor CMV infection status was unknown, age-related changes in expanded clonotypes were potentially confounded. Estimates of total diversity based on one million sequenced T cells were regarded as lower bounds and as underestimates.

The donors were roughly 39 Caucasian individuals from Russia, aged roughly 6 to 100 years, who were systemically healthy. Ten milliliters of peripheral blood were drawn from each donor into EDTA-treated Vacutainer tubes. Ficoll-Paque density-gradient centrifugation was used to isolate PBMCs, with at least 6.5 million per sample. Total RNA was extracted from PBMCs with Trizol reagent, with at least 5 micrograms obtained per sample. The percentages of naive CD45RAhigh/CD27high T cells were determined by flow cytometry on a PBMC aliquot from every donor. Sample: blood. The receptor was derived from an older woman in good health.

DNA sequence: TGTGCCAGCAGCGTAGAATGGGTCACAGAGACGCAGTATTTT. This translates into CASSVEWVTETQYF. The V and J segments used are TRBV9 and TRBJ2-3, with the D gene too uncertain to name. The germline V gene specifies SGDLS as CDR1 and YYNGEE as CDR2. Counted from cysteine to phenylalanine, this CDR3 has 14 amino acids. The read is trimmed to its CDR3 DNA, 42 bases read in frame from base 1.